This T cell receptor beta chain was profiled in a study of cytomegalovirus exposure and HLA in healthy donors. Study-wide findings and caveats: Researchers reported in a later analysis that common viral pathogens appeared linked to several top clusters. One variant, a missense change in DCLRE1C, was linked in a later analysis to TCR beta V- and J-gene trimming. CMV serostatus was the sole immune exposure data available.

The PCR ran on 60 Vbeta and 13 Jbeta primers. Method: immunoSEQ multiplex PCR; TCRdb's copy keeps in-frame clones and lacks some. The table has more than 120,000 clones, around 80% seen once. Note on this clone: Its antigen is unidentified.

The source of this sequence is a woman in her thirties in good health and CMV-seronegative. The sample was PBMCs.

CDR3 protein: CASSEAEGNYYGYTF. CDR3 in DNA: TGTGCCAGCAGTGAAGCGGAGGGGAACTACTATGGCTACACCTTC. The rearrangement links TRBV2 to TRBJ1-2, with D maybe TRBD1 (5 bases). Looked up from germline, CDR1 is SNHLY and CDR2 is FYNNEI. The CDR3 runs to 15 residues. Trimming took off 0 bases at V and 3 bases at J, with 11 bases between the two ends. The full variable domain, completed using reference TRBV2 and TRBJ1-2, is EPEVTQTPSHQVTQMGQEVILRCVPISNHLYFYWYRQILGQKVEFLVSFYNNEISEKSEIFDDQFSVERPDGSNFTLKIRSTKLEDSAMYFCASSEAEGNYYGYTFGSGTRLTVV.